Below, 15 T cell receptor beta chains from the same sample are listed, as sequenced in a study of OX40 agonist ivuxolimab in advanced cancers. Using immunoSEQ multiplex PCR, the repertoire was profiled, and TCRdb retains in-frame clones only, with some absent. There are 77,000 or so clones in the sample; about 78% occur only once, and over 4.5% lies in the top ten. The sequencing used CD4+ or CD8+ T cells sorted from blood, collected in a trial of the OX40 agonist ivuxolimab. The receptors were sampled from an adult with an advanced solid tumor such as melanoma, head and neck, liver or kidney cancer.

This chain connects TRBV6-5 to TRBJ1-2; 8 nucleotides match TRBD1. With V trimmed by 6 bases and J by 7 bases, 10 bases remained unmatched. The CDR3 has 14 amino acids. Germline CDR1 reads MNHEY; CDR2 reads SVGAGI. This CDR3 reads CASRSGQGKGGYTF. The CDR3 DNA follows: TGTGCCAGCAGAAGTGGACAGGGAAAGGGTGGCTACACCTTC.

The J gene is TRBJ1-2, the V gene TRBV15; D gene ambiguous. Germline assignment: CDR1 LNHNV and CDR2 YYDKDF (reference sequence). The CDR3 has 15 amino acids. The germline V and J ends were trimmed by 0 bases and 2 bases, with 10 bases remaining between them. CDR3: CATSRERGSNYGYTF. CDR3 nucleotide sequence: TGTGCCACCAGCAGAGAGCGAGGGAGCAACTATGGCTACACCTTC. Full variable domain (rest looked up from reference TRBV15 and TRBJ1-2): DAMVIQNPRYQVTQFGKPVTLSCSQTLNHNVMYWYQQKSSQAPKLLFHYYDKDFNNEADTPDNFQSRRPNTSFCFLDIRSPGLGDTAMYLCATSRERGSNYGYTFGSGTRLTVV.

This chain links TRBV18 with TRBJ2-5; no firm D call. CDR3 length: 15 residues. CDR1 and CDR2 (germline): KGHSH, LQKENI. V lost 0 bases and J 5 bases, leaving 13 bases between the germline ends. CDR3 amino acids: CASSPPNGTRETQYF. CDR3 coding DNA: TGTGCCAGCTCACCACCGAACGGAACGCGGGAGACCCAGTACTTC.

There are a few counts of this clone. The CDR3 bases are TGTGCCAGCGTTGCTAGCGCGAACACCGGGGAGCTGTTTTTT. This codes for CASVASANTGELFF. The chain is built from TRBV6-1 and TRBJ2-2; maybe TRBD2 (6 bases). The germline V and J ends were trimmed by 8 bases and 0 bases, with 10 bases remaining between them. The CDR3 totals 14 residues. Germline assignment: CDR1 MNHNS and CDR2 SASEGT.

This chain joins TRBV7-2 and TRBJ2-3; D might be TRBD1 or TRBD2, each matching 5 bases. CDR1 and CDR2 (germline): SGHTA, FQGNSA. Trimming took off 6 bases at V and 3 bases at J, with 10 bases between the two ends. The CDR3 is made up of 13 amino acids. The CDR3 sequence: CASRWDLTDTQYF. DNA for the CDR3: TGTGCCAGCAGGTGGGACCTAACAGATACGCAGTATTTT. The whole variable domain, remainder taken from reference TRBV7-2 and TRBJ2-3, is GAGVSQSPSNKVTEKGKDVELRCDPISGHTALYWYRQSLGQGLEFLIYFQGNSAPDKSGLPSDRFSAERTGGSVSTLTIQRTQQEDSAVYLCASRWDLTDTQYFGPGTRLTVL.

The rearrangement uses TRBV7-6 and TRBJ1-1; D possibly corresponds to TRBD1 (5 bases). V was pared by 4 bases and J by 0 bases, with 9 bases between. Per germline, CDR1 SGHVS and CDR2 FNYEAQ. The CDR3 is 14 residues long. The CDR3 protein is CASSSTGMNTEAFF. For the CDR3, the DNA is TGTGCCAGCAGCTCCACAGGAATGAACACTGAAGCTTTCTTT.

This chain connects TRBV30 to TRBJ2-1; 9 positions match TRBD1. The V and J ends lost 4 bases and 7 bases, in that order; junction bases with no gene match: 8. Per the germline V gene, CDR1 is GTSNPN and CDR2 is SVGIG (reference sequence). The CDR3 loop spans 14 amino acids. The CDR3 bases are TGTGCCTGGAACCGGGACAGGGCAACAAATGAGCAGTTCTTC. Translating it yields CAWNRDRATNEQFF.

This clone was picked up a small number of times. CDR3 sequence (DNA): TGTGCCAGCAGTTATGGGGGCAATCAGCCCCAGCATTTT. Translated: CASSYGGNQPQHF. V and J are TRBV6-6 and TRBJ1-5, with D unresolved. Trimming took 3 bases from V and 2 from J, leaving 5 bases between them. This CDR3 region has 13 residues. Germline CDR1 MNHNY, CDR2 SVGAGI (reference sequence).

The chain is built from TRBV28 and TRBJ2-5, with 10 bases identical to TRBD2. The J call may be faulty, since TRBJ2-7 better matches the DNA end. CDR1 and CDR2 from the germline V gene are MDHEN and SYDVKM. This CDR3 is built from 15 residues. In DNA form, the CDR3 reads TGTGCCAGCAGTTCGGAGCGGGAGGGGGGCTACGAGCAGTACTTC. It translates to CASSSEREGGYEQYF.

Comments on this clone: It may be a read error: a sequence one base away is much more abundant. The CDR3 DNA reads TGTGCCCGCAGCGTAGGTGGGGGGGCGGGCACTGAAGCTTTCTTT. Its protein product is CARSVGGGAGTEAFF. The chain uses TRBV9 and TRBJ1-1; D might be TRBD1 (6 bases). The CDR3 length is 15 residues. Germline-derived CDR1 and CDR2 are SGDLS and YYNGEE.

V is TRBV11-2 and J is TRBJ2-2, with 15 nucleotides matching TRBD2. Looked up from germline, CDR1 is SGHAT and CDR2 is FQNNGV. V lost 2 bases to trimming and J lost 3 bases; unmatched junction nucleotides: 1. The CDR3 is 17 amino acids. In nucleotides, the CDR3 is TGTGCCAGCAGCTTAAGGACTAGCGGGAGGGACACCGGGGAGCTGTTTTTT. The encoded protein is CASSLRTSGRDTGELFF.

In its sample, this clone was seen once. The chain links TRBV28 to TRBJ1-3, with TRBD1 identical over 11 bases. V gave up 5 bases and J gave up 0 bases; unmatched junction bases: 9. Germline CDR1 is MDHEN and CDR2 is SYDVKM. This CDR3 region has 18 residues. CDR3 amino acids: CASSRPGTGGNSGNTIYF. Written as DNA, the CDR3 is TGTGCCAGCAGTCGACCAGGGACAGGGGGGAACTCTGGAAACACCATATATTTT.

The genes are TRBV6-5 and TRBJ1-6; TRBD1 aligns across 7 bases. Germline-derived CDR1 and CDR2 are MNHEY and SVGAGI. The CDR3 spans 15 residues. Trimming took 4 bases from V and 4 from J; bases not matched to a gene: 4. CDR3 amino acids: CASSSRTGYNSPLHF. Here the CDR3 DNA reads TGTGCCAGCAGTTCCCGGACAGGTTATAATTCACCCCTCCACTTT.

The chain carries TRBV19 and TRBJ1-4; TRBD1 might be the D (6 bases). The CDR3 has 13 amino acids. Trimming stripped 6 bases from V and 8 bases from J, with 13 bases between. Germline values: CDR1 LNHDA, CDR2 SQIVND (reference sequence). CDR3 in amino acids: CASSRGGNEKLFF. In DNA form, the CDR3 reads TGTGCCAGTAGCCGGGGGGGCAACGAAAAACTGTTTTTT. The entire variable domain, with the rest obtained from reference TRBV19 and TRBJ1-4, is as follows: DGGITQSPKYLFRKEGQNVTLSCEQNLNHDAMYWYRQDPGQGLRLIYYSQIVNDFQKGDIAEGYSVSREKKESFPLTVTSAQKNPTAFYLCASSRGGNEKLFFGSGTQLSVL.

The chain uses TRBV6-6 and TRBJ1-5; 9 nucleotides match TRBD1. CDR1 MNHNY and CDR2 SVGAGI come from the germline V gene (reference sequence). The CDR3 loop spans 15 amino acids. V lost 6 bases and J lost 4; bases outside the gene matches: 7. DNA for the CDR3: TGTGCCAGCAGCCTGGACAGGGGAGGGAATCAGCCCCAGCATTTT. This sequence encodes CASSLDRGGNQPQHF.